This TCR beta chain stems from a study of CD8 T cells in ankylosing spondylitis. TCRdb recomputed calls from the 5' RACE reads with MiXCR, one row per CDR3 protein. The sample has around 540,000 distinct CDR3 sequences; roughly 12% are singletons. Germline V lookup: CDR1 MNHEY, CDR2 SVGAGI. V was shortened by 3 bases and J by 5 bases, with 14 bases between the two germline ends. CDR3 length: 14 amino acids. In the case of this clonotype: The antigen is undetermined.

Study-level results: A motif of under ten highly homologous TCR beta variants was seen as apparently characteristic of ankylosing spondylitis blood.

The receptor was derived from a male donor with ankylosing spondylitis. This rearrangement joins TRBV6-5 to TRBJ2-7; D is unclear. Material for sequencing was blood, either unsorted or a sorted T cell fraction (not recorded which). The CDR3 nucleotides read TGTGCCAGCAGTTATGGCGGTGCGACCCACGAGCAGTACTTC. Protein product: CASSYGGATHEQYF.